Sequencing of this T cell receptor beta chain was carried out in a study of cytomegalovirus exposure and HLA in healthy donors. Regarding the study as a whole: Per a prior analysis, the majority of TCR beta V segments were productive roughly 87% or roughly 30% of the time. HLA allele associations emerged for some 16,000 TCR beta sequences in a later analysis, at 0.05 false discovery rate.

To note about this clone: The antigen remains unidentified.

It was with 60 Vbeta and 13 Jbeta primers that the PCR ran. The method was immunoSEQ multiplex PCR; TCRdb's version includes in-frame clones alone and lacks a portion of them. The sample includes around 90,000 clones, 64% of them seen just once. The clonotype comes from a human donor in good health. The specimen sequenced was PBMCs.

CDR3 DNA: TGTGCCAGCAGCGTAGCTCCGAGCTCTGGAAACACCATATATTTT. Its protein is CASSVAPSSGNTIYF. The V and J genes are TRBV9 and TRBJ1-3; no reliable D call. The germline V and J ends were trimmed by 0 bases and 0 bases, with 7 bases remaining between them. The V gene's germline CDR1 is SGDLS and CDR2 YYNGEE. This CDR3 has 15 residues.